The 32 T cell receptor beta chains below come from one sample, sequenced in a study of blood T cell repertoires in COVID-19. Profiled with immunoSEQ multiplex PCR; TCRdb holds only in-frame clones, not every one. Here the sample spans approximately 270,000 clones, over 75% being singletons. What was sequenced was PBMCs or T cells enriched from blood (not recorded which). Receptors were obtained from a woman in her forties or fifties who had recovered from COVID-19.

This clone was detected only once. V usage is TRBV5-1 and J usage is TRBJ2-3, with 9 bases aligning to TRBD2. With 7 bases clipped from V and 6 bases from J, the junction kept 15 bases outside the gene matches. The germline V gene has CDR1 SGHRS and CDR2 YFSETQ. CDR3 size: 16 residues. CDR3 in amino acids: CASPPLGGRAADTQYF. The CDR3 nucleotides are TGCGCCAGCCCCCCCTTGGGCGGGAGGGCAGCGGATACGCAGTATTTT.

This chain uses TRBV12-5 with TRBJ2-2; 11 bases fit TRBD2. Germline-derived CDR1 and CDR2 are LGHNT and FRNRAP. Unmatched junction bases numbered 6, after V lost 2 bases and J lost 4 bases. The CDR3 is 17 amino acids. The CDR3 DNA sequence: TGTGCTAGTGGTTTGACCCGAGGACTAGCGGGCACCGGGGAGCTGTTTTTT. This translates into CASGLTRGLAGTGELFF.

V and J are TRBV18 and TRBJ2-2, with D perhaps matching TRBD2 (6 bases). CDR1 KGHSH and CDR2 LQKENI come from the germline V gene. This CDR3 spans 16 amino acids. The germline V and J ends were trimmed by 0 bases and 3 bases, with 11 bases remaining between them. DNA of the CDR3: TGTGCCAGCTCACCACCGGGACTCCGAGACACCGGGGAGCTGTTTTTT. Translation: CASSPPGLRDTGELFF.

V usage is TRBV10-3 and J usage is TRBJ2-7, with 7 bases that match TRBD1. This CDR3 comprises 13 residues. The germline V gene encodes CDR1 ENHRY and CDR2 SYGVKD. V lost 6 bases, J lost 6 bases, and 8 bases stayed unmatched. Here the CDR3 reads CAIRVPQGSEQYF. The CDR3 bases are TGTGCCATCAGAGTCCCACAGGGGAGCGAGCAGTACTTC.

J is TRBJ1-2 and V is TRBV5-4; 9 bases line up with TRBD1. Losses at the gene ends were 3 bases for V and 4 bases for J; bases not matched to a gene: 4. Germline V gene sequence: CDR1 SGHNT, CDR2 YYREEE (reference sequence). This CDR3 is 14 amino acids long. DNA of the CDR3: TGTGCCAGCAGCTGGGGGACAGGGCGCTATGGCTACACCTTC. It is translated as CASSWGTGRYGYTF.

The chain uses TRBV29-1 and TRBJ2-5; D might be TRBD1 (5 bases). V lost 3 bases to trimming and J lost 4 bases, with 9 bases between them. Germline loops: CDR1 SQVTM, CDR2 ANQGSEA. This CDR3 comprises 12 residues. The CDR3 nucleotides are TGCAGCGTTGAGGCAGGGCGAGAGACCCAGTACTTC. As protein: CSVEAGRETQYF.

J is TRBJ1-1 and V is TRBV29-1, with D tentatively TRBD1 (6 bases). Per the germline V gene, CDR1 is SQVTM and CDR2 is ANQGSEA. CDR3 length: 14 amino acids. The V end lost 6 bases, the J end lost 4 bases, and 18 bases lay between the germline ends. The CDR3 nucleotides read TGCAGCGTCCGCCGACCAGGGGAAACCACTGAAGCTTTCTTT. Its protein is CSVRRPGETTEAFF.

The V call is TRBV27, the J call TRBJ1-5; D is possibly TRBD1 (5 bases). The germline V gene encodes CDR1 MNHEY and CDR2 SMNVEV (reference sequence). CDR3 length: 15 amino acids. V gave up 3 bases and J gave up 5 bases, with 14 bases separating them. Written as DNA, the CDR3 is TGTGCCAGCAGTTTGGGGGGGTTTAACGATCAGCCCCAGCATTTT. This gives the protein CASSLGGFNDQPQHF.

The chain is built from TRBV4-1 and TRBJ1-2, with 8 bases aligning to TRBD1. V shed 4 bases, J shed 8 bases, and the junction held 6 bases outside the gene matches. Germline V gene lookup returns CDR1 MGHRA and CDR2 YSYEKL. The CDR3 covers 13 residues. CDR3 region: CASSPLTGVGYTF. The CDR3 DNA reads TGCGCCAGCAGCCCGCTGACAGGGGTCGGCTACACCTTC.

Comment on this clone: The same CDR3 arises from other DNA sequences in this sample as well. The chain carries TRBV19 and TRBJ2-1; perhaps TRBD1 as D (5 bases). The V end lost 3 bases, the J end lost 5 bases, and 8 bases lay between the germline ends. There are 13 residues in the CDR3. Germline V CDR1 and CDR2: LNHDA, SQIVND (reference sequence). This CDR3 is CASSISGNNEQFF. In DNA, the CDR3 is TGTGCCAGTAGTATTTCAGGGAACAATGAGCAGTTCTTC.

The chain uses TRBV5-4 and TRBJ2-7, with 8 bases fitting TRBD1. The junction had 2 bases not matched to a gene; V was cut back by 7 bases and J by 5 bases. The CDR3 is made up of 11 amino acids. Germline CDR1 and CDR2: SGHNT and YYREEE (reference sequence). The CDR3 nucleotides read TGTGCCAGCGCGGGACAGGACGAGCAGTACTTC. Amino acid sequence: CASAGQDEQYF. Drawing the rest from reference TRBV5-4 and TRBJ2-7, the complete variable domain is ETGVTQSPTHLIKTRGQQVTLRCSSQSGHNTVSWYQQALGQGPQFIFQYYREEENGRGNFPPRFSGLQFPNYSSELNVNALELDDSALYLCASAGQDEQYFGPGTRLTVT.

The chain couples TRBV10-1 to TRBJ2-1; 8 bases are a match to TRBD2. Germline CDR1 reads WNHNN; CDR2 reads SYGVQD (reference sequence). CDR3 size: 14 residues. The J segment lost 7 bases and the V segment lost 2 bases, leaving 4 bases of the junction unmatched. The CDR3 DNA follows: TGCGCCAGCAGTGAGGGACTAGCATTTAATGAGCAGTTCTTC. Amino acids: CASSEGLAFNEQFF.

The CDR3 region has the DNA TGTGCCAGCAGTCGGACAGGGCGAGACACCATATATTTT. It codes for CASSRTGRDTIYF. The chain has TRBV6-5 and TRBJ1-3, with 8 bases matching TRBD1. V lost 5 bases to trimming and J lost 8 bases; unmatched junction nucleotides: 5. In germline, CDR1 is MNHEY, CDR2 SVGAGI. The CDR3 is made up of 13 amino acids.

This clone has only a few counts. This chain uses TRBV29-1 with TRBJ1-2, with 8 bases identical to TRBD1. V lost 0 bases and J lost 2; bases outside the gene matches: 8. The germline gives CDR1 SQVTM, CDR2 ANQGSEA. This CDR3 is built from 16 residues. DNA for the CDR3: TGCAGCGTTGAAGAAGGGTCCCGGACAGGGAACTATGGCTACACCTTC. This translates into CSVEEGSRTGNYGYTF.

CDR3 loop: CASSPRTSGGWGEQFF. In DNA, the CDR3 is TGTGCCAGCAGCCCGCGGACTAGCGGGGGCTGGGGTGAGCAGTTCTTC. The V and J genes are TRBV9 and TRBJ2-1; 13 positions agree with TRBD2. The CDR3 is made up of 16 amino acids. Germline V lookup: CDR1 SGDLS, CDR2 YYNGEE. Losses at the gene ends were 4 bases for V and 9 bases for J; bases not matched to a gene: 10.

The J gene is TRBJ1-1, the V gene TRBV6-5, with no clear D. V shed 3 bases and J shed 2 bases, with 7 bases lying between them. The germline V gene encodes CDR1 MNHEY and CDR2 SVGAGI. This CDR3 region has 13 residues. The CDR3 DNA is TGTGCCAGCAGTTATCCCCAAAACACTGAAGCTTTCTTT. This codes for CASSYPQNTEAFF.

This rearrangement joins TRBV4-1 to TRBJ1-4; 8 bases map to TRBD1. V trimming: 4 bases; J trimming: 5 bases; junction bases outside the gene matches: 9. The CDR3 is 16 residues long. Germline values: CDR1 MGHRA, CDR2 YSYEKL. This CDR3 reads CASSPTGQGGNEKLFF. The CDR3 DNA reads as TGCGCCAGCAGCCCTACCGGACAGGGAGGAAATGAAAAACTGTTTTTT.

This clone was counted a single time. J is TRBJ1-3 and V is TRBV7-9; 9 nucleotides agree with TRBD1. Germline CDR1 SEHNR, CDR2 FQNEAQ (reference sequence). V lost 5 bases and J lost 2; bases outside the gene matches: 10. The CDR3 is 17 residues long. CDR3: CASSATLGQGPGNTIYF. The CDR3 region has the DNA TGTGCCAGCAGCGCTACCTTGGGACAGGGTCCTGGAAACACCATATATTTT.

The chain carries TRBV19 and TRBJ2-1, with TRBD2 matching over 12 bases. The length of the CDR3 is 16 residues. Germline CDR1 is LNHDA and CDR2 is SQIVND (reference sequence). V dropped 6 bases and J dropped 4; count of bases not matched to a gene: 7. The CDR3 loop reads CASRRWGLAGYNEQFF. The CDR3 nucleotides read TGTGCCAGTAGGAGGTGGGGACTAGCGGGTTACAATGAGCAGTTCTTC.

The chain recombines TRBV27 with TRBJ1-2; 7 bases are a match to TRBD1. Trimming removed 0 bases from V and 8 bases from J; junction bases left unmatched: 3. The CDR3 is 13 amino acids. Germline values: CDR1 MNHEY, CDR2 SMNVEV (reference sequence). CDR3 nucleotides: TGTGCCAGCAGTTTATCAGGGGGCCTGGGCTACACCTTC. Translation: CASSLSGGLGYTF.

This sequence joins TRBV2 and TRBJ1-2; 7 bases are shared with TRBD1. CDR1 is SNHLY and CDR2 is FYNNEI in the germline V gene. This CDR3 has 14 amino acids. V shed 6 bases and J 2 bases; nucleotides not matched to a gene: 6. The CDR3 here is CASRPRQGNYGYTF. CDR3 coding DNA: TGTGCCAGCAGACCTCGACAGGGCAACTATGGCTACACCTTC.

The CDR3 coding sequence is TGTGCCAGTAGTATACATACAGGCCTCTCTGGGGCCAACGTCCTGACTTTC. Translating gives CASSIHTGLSGANVLTF. This rearrangement joins TRBV19 to TRBJ2-6, with D tentatively TRBD1 (5 bases). Trimming pared 2 bases from V and 0 bases from J, leaving 11 bases between. The CDR3 is 17 amino acids. Germline V gives CDR1 LNHDA, CDR2 SQIVND (reference sequence).

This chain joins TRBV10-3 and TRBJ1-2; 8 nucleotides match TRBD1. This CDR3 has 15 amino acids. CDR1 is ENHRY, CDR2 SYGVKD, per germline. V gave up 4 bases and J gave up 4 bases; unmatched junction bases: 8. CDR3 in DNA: TGTGCCATCAGTGGGGACAGGAACCTTCCCTATGGCTACACCTTC. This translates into CAISGDRNLPYGYTF.

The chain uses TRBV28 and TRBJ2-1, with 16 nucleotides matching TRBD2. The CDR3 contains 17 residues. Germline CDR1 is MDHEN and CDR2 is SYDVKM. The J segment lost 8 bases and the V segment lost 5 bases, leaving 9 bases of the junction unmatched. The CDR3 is CASSPGTSGRALDEQFF. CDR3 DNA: TGTGCCAGCAGTCCCGGGACTAGCGGGAGGGCCCTCGATGAGCAGTTCTTC.

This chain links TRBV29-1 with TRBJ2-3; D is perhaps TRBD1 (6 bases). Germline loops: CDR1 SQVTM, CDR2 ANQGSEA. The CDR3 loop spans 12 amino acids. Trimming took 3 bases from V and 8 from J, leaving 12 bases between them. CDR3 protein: CSVDSHRVTQYF. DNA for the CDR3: TGCAGCGTTGATAGCCACAGGGTTACGCAGTATTTT.

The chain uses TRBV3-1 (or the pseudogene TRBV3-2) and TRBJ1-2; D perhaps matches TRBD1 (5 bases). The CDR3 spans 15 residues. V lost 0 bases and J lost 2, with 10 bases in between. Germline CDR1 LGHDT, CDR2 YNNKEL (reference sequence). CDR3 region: CASSQDVQGNYGYTF. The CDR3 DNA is TGTGCCAGCAGCCAAGATGTTCAGGGAAACTATGGCTACACCTTC.

This CDR3 reads CASSTSRQGRTGELFF. The DNA of the CDR3 is TGCGCCAGCAGCACCTCCCGACAGGGGCGGACCGGGGAGCTGTTTTTT. V is TRBV5-1 and J is TRBJ2-2; 8 positions agree with TRBD1. The germline V gene encodes CDR1 SGHRS and CDR2 YFSETQ. The ends lost 4 bases at V and 5 bases at J; junction bases unmatched: 10. The CDR3 totals 16 residues.

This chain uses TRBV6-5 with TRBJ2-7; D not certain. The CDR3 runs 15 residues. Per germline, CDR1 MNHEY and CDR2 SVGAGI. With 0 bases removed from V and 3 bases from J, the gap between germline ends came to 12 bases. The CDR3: CASSYSGSKHYEQYF. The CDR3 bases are TGTGCCAGCAGTTACTCGGGCTCTAAGCACTACGAGCAGTACTTC.

The CDR3 protein is CASSYSGGWDTEAFF. The CDR3 region has the DNA TGTGCCAGCAGTTACTCAGGCGGGTGGGACACTGAAGCTTTCTTT. The chain uses TRBV6-5 and TRBJ1-1; no definite D call. CDR1 MNHEY and CDR2 SVGAGI come from the germline V gene. With 0 bases removed from V and 3 bases from J, the gap between germline ends came to 11 bases. This CDR3 has 15 residues.

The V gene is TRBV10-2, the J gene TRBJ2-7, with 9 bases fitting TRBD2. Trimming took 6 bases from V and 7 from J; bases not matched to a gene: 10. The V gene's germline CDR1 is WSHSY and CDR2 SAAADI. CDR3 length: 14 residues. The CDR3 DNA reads TGCGCCAGCAGAGAGGGACTAGCCTTGGGGGAGCAGTACTTC. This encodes CASREGLALGEQYF.

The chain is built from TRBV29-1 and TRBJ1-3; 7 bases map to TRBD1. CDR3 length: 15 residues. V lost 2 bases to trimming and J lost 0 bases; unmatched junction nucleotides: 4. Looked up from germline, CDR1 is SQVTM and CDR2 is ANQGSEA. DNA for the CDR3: TGCAGCGTTGAAAACAGGGGAGTCTCTGGAAACACCATATATTTT. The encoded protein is CSVENRGVSGNTIYF.

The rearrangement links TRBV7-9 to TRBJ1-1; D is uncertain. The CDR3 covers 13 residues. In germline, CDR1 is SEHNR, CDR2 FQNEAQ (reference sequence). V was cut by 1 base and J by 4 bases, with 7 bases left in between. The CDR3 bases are TGTGCCAGCAGCTTAGAAGGGAGCACTGAAGCTTTCTTT. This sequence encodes CASSLEGSTEAFF. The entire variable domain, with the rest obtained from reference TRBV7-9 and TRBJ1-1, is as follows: DTGVSQNPRHKITKRGQNVTFRCDPISEHNRLYWYRQTLGQGPEFLTYFQNEAQLEKSRLLSDRFSAERPKGSFSTLEIQRTEQGDSAMYLCASSLEGSTEAFFGQGTRLTVV.